Each of the 28 T cell receptor beta chains below was sequenced from the same sample in a study of PD-1 blockade in mismatch repair-deficient tumors. This table comes from immunoSEQ multiplex PCR, and its TCRdb copy is limited to in-frame clones, with some not included. The data show some 84,000 clones, more than 65% seen once. The source was peripheral blood, collected 12 weeks after starting pembrolizumab. The source of these receptors is an adult with mismatch repair-deficient cancer.

This chain joins TRBV19 and TRBJ1-4; TRBD1 agrees at 9 bases. J gave up 1 base and V 5 bases, and 8 bases lay outside the gene matches. CDR3 length: 17 residues. The germline CDR1 and CDR2 sequences are LNHDA and SQIVND (reference sequence). CDR3 protein: CASSVYRGRRTNEKLFF. DNA for the CDR3: TGTGCCAGTAGTGTATACAGGGGGCGGCGAACTAATGAAAAACTGTTTTTT.

This sequence joins TRBV7-8 and TRBJ1-5; D is undetermined. Trimming left V 5 bases short and J 7 bases short, with 12 bases between. Germline lookup yields CDR1 SGHVS and CDR2 FQNEAQ. The CDR3 is made up of 13 amino acids. This chain's CDR3 is CASSRFRGQPQHF. The CDR3 bases are TGTGCCAGCAGCCGATTTCGGGGACAGCCCCAGCATTTT.

In its sample, this clone ranks as medium-sized. V and J are TRBV5-5 and TRBJ1-1; D is uncertain. Germline CDR1 and CDR2: SGHKS and YYEKEE (reference sequence). V was shortened by 2 bases and J by 0 bases, with 8 bases between the two germline ends. The CDR3 totals 14 residues. CDR3 sequence: CASSLQRMNTEAFF. The CDR3 DNA reads as TGTGCCAGCAGCTTACAACGCATGAACACTGAAGCTTTCTTT.

CDR3 amino acids: CASTRDPRDEQFF. The CDR3 bases are TGTGCCAGCACCCGGGACCCGAGGGATGAGCAGTTCTTC. This chain joins TRBV6-5 and TRBJ2-1; D may correspond to TRBD1 or TRBD2 (5 bases each). V was trimmed by 7 bases and J by 8 bases, leaving 15 bases between them. The germline V gene has CDR1 MNHEY and CDR2 SVGAGI. The CDR3 contains 13 residues.

The V and J genes are TRBV27 and TRBJ2-7; D might be TRBD1 (5 bases). This CDR3 has 15 residues. From germline, CDR1 is MNHEY and CDR2 SMNVEV (reference sequence). V lost 5 bases, J lost 2 bases, and 16 bases lay in between. Here the CDR3 reads CASSTGQYFAYEQYF. The CDR3 coding sequence is TGTGCCAGCAGTACCGGACAATATTTTGCCTACGAGCAGTACTTC.

J is TRBJ2-7 and V is TRBV5-5; tentative D call: TRBD1 (5 bases). CDR1 is SGHKS and CDR2 is YYEKEE in the germline V gene (reference sequence). This CDR3 has 15 residues. Trimming took off 6 bases at V and 1 base at J, with 17 bases between the two ends. CDR3 loop: CASTRLKGSSYEQYF. In DNA, the CDR3 is TGTGCCAGCACCAGGTTGAAGGGGTCTTCCTACGAGCAGTACTTC.

The chain recombines TRBV11-2 with TRBJ2-5, with 11 bases lining up with TRBD1. The germline V gene has CDR1 SGHAT and CDR2 FQNNGV. This CDR3 is built from 14 residues. The V and J ends lost 5 bases and 5 bases, in that order; junction bases with no gene match: 4. The DNA for the CDR3 is TGTGCCAGCAGCACCCGGACAGGGGGCGAGACCCAGTACTTC. This codes for CASSTRTGGETQYF.

The chain combines TRBV7-2 with TRBJ2-1, with 10 bases fitting TRBD2. The V and J ends lost 5 bases and 6 bases, in that order; junction bases with no gene match: 7. There are 15 residues in the CDR3. Germline V gene sequence: CDR1 SGHTA, CDR2 FQGNSA. The CDR3 protein is CASSLLAGAGNEQFF. CDR3 nucleotides: TGTGCCAGCAGCCTTCTAGCGGGAGCCGGCAATGAGCAGTTCTTC.

The CDR3 reads CATLWGTLTYEQYF. In nucleotides, the CDR3 is TGTGCCACCCTTTGGGGGACCCTAACCTACGAGCAGTACTTC. The V call is TRBV6-1, the J call TRBJ2-7; either TRBD1 or TRBD2 may supply D (5 bases each). The CDR3 extends over 14 amino acids. V lost 10 bases and J lost 2, with 18 bases in between. Germline CDR1 and CDR2: MNHNS and SASEGT.

This chain connects TRBV28 to TRBJ1-2; weak D call: TRBD1 (5 bases). The V end was cut by 7 bases, the J end by 4 bases, with 10 bases between. The germline V gene encodes CDR1 MDHEN and CDR2 SYDVKM. This CDR3 is built from 12 residues. CDR3: CASIKGIYGYTF. CDR3 coding DNA: TGTGCCAGCATAAAGGGGATCTATGGCTACACCTTC.

This clone was found once. This sequence joins TRBV29-1 and TRBJ2-7; 15 nucleotides match TRBD2. J gave up 6 bases and V 6 bases, and 3 bases lay outside the gene matches. Germline CDR1 reads SQVTM; CDR2 reads ANQGSEA. The CDR3 has 13 residues. This CDR3 is CSVGLAGGFEQYF. The CDR3 coding sequence is TGCAGCGTGGGACTAGCGGGAGGCTTCGAGCAGTACTTC.

J is TRBJ2-7 and V is TRBV5-1, with a possible D match to TRBD1 (6 bases). This CDR3 is 13 amino acids long. Germline V CDR1 and CDR2: SGHRS, YFSETQ. The V gene lost 6 bases and the J gene lost 6 bases, with 16 bases spanning the gap. This chain's CDR3 is CASNKNTGSEQYF. In nucleotides, the CDR3 is TGCGCCAGCAACAAAAACACAGGGTCCGAGCAGTACTTC.

V gene TRBV6-1 combines with J gene TRBJ2-2, with 9 bases lining up with TRBD1. V shed 11 bases, J shed 8 bases, and the junction held 12 bases outside the gene matches. The CDR3 runs to 14 residues. Germline CDR1 reads MNHNS; CDR2 reads SASEGT. Written as DNA, the CDR3 is TGTGCCGGCGCGGGCAGGACAGGGGTGGGGGAGCTGTTTTTT. Its protein is CAGAGRTGVGELFF.

A single count supports this clone. CDR3 nucleotides: TGTGCCAGCCGCGCAAGCGGGAGGAACACCGGGGAGCTGTTTTTT. Encoded protein: CASRASGRNTGELFF. The chain employs TRBV6-6 and TRBJ2-2; TRBD2 matches 8 bases. Germline values: CDR1 MNHNY, CDR2 SVGAGI (reference sequence). The CDR3 extends over 15 amino acids. The V gene end was trimmed by 8 bases and the J gene end by 1 base; junction bases not matched to a gene: 6.

J is TRBJ2-7 and V is TRBV5-1; D uncertain. This CDR3 has 13 amino acids. Germline assignment: CDR1 SGHRS and CDR2 YFSETQ. The germline V and J ends were trimmed by 4 bases and 7 bases, with 15 bases remaining between them. CDR3 bases: TGCGCCAGCAGCCCTGGAACTCTCTTGGAGCAGTACTTC. Its translation is CASSPGTLLEQYF.

V and J are TRBV11-2 and TRBJ1-2, with no clear D. This CDR3 contains 13 residues. Trimming left V 0 bases short and J 5 bases short, with 7 bases between. Germline-derived CDR1 and CDR2 are SGHAT and FQNNGV. The CDR3 nucleotides read TGTGCCAGCAGCTTAGACAGGCTATATGGCTACACCTTC. Its translation: CASSLDRLYGYTF.

This chain connects TRBV29-1 to TRBJ2-7; the D gene is possibly TRBD2 (8 bases). Trimming cost V 5 bases and J 3 bases, with 14 bases left between them. Germline CDR1 SQVTM, CDR2 ANQGSEA. The CDR3 sequence is 13 residues long. CDR3 nucleotide sequence: TGCAGCGTTCGGGGGGGACAGCACTACGAGCAGTACTTC. Amino acid sequence: CSVRGGQHYEQYF.

The V and J genes are TRBV5-5 and TRBJ2-1, with TRBD2 matching 9 bases. Trimming cost V 0 bases and J 0 bases; bases outside gene matches: 10. This CDR3 has 19 residues. The V gene's germline CDR1 is SGHKS and CDR2 YYEKEE (reference sequence). Written as DNA, the CDR3 is TGTGCCAGCAGCTTGGGAGGCGGGAGGGTTTATAGCTCCTACAATGAGCAGTTCTTC. Translating it yields CASSLGGGRVYSSYNEQFF.

The chain carries TRBV9 and TRBJ2-7; D gene ambiguous. Germline V gives CDR1 SGDLS, CDR2 YYNGEE. The length of the CDR3 is 15 residues. Trimming removed 0 bases at V and 4 bases at J, with 14 bases between. The CDR3 nucleotides read TGTGCCAGCAGCGTAGGGGGTCCGTCCGGGTACGAGCAGTACTTC. It specifies CASSVGGPSGYEQYF.

V gene TRBV2 combines with J gene TRBJ1-2; D remains ambiguous. CDR3 length equals 16 residues. The V gene's germline CDR1 is SNHLY and CDR2 FYNNEI. Between the trimmed V and J ends, which lost 0 bases and 3 bases, there was a span of 14 bases. CDR3 in amino acids: CASSEAVSGGDYGYTF. The CDR3 region has the DNA TGTGCCAGCAGTGAAGCGGTCAGCGGTGGGGACTATGGCTACACCTTC.

The chain recombines TRBV4-1 with TRBJ2-7; the D gene is possibly TRBD1 (5 bases). Looked up from germline, CDR1 is MGHRA and CDR2 is YSYEKL. V was trimmed by 1 base and J by 6 bases, leaving 13 bases between them. The CDR3 is made up of 14 amino acids. As DNA, the CDR3 is TGCGCCAGCAGCCAAGGGTCTGGGGCGACCGAGCAGTACTTC. This codes for CASSQGSGATEQYF.

The CDR3: CASGMGGTGELFF. In DNA form, the CDR3 reads TGCGCCAGCGGGATGGGCGGCACCGGGGAGCTGTTTTTT. The chain employs TRBV5-1 and TRBJ2-2; no firm D call. The germline gives CDR1 SGHRS, CDR2 YFSETQ. Trimming stripped 7 bases from V and 4 bases from J, with 11 bases between. This CDR3 is 13 amino acids long.

The chain couples TRBV5-1 to TRBJ2-1; D may be TRBD1 or TRBD2 (6 bases each). CDR3 length: 15 residues. Germline V gives CDR1 SGHRS, CDR2 YFSETQ. Trimming pared 4 bases from V and 8 bases from J, leaving 19 bases between. The CDR3 protein is CASSIYRAEGDEQFF. CDR3 nucleotide sequence: TGCGCCAGCAGCATATACAGGGCGGAGGGCGATGAGCAGTTCTTC.

J is TRBJ1-1 and V is TRBV7-8, with 8 positions matching TRBD1. V was clipped by 5 bases and J by 0 bases; unmatched bases: 17. Germline-derived CDR1 and CDR2 are SGHVS and FQNEAQ. The length of the CDR3 is 19 residues. CDR3 loop: CASSPSQGASSRLNTEAFF. The CDR3 bases are TGTGCCAGCAGCCCAAGTCAGGGGGCGTCCTCGCGGTTGAACACTGAAGCTTTCTTT.

V is TRBV11-3 and J is TRBJ1-5; D is possibly TRBD1 (6 bases). The length of the CDR3 is 14 residues. Germline assignment: CDR1 SGHNT and CDR2 YENEEA. The V gene lost 5 bases and the J gene lost 4 bases, with 12 bases spanning the gap. CDR3 DNA: TGTGCCAGCAGCATTACAGGGATTAATCAGCCCCAGCATTTT. It encodes CASSITGINQPQHF. Together with reference TRBV11-3 and TRBJ1-5, the CDR3 gives the full variable domain: EAGVVQSPRYKIIEKKQPVAFWCNPISGHNTLYWYLQNLGQGPELLIRYENEEAVDDSQLPKDRFSAERLKGVDSTLKIQPAELGDSAVYLCASSITGINQPQHFGDGTRLSIL.

The genes are TRBV30 and TRBJ2-7, with D possibly being TRBD2 (6 bases). In germline, CDR1 is GTSNPN, CDR2 SVGIG (reference sequence). CDR3 length: 12 residues. V lost 3 bases, J lost 4 bases, and 10 bases lay in between. The CDR3 spells CAWSLARYEQYF. The CDR3 nucleotides are TGTGCCTGGAGCCTAGCGCGGTACGAGCAGTACTTC.

CDR3 sequence (DNA): TGTGCCACCAGCAGAGTTAGCGCAACCGGGGAGCTGTTTTTT. This sequence encodes CATSRVSATGELFF. The V gene is TRBV15, the J gene TRBJ2-2; D might be TRBD2 (5 bases). V was clipped by 1 base and J by 5 bases, with 8 bases between them. The germline V gene has CDR1 LNHNV and CDR2 YYDKDF (reference sequence). The CDR3 sequence is 14 residues long.

This chain links TRBV29-1 with TRBJ2-7; possible D gene TRBD1, 5 bases. Germline CDR1 is SQVTM and CDR2 is ANQGSEA. Deletions cut 3 bases from V and 6 bases from J, with 12 bases between. The CDR3 has 12 residues. In nucleotides, the CDR3 is TGCAGCGTTGATGGTCAGGGTCGCGAGCAGTACTTC. It is translated as CSVDGQGREQYF.